Here is one T cell receptor beta chain with its context. Its antigen is undetermined. The CDR3 contains 15 residues. Germline CDR1 and CDR2: SGHAT and FQNNGV. Trimming removed 8 bases from V and 3 bases from J, with 17 bases in between. The data were taken from a study of cytomegalovirus exposure and HLA in healthy donors. The study's findings and limits: Most TCR sequences were seen very rarely across donors, but some public TCRs occurred in many.

60 Vbeta and 13 Jbeta primers were used in PCR. Some clones are missing from TCRdb's copy, which holds only in-frame ones; the method was immunoSEQ multiplex PCR. The table includes 90,000 to 140,000 clones, roughly two thirds detected once. The rearrangement links TRBV11-2 to TRBJ2-1; TRBD1 might be the D (5 bases). The receptor's source is a man aged 30 to 45 in good health and CMV-seronegative. The sequenced sample consisted of PBMCs. CDR3 DNA: TGTGCCAGCGGCCCCACCGAAGGGGTCTACAATGAGCAGTTCTTC. Amino acid sequence: CASGPTEGVYNEQFF.